Listed below are T cell receptor beta chains from one sample, sequenced in a study of shared clonotypes between healthy human individuals. Clones were read by immunoSEQ multiplex PCR, and TCRdb kept only the in-frame ones, dropping some. The data contain some 1,600,000 clones, nearly 99% of them singletons. What was sequenced was naive CD4+ T cells sorted from blood. The receptors derive from a man aged 25-45 years in good health. Each CDR3 is given with its conserved first and last residue. The D gene is left open where the match is weak. Clone size appears in some rows only: once, few, many, or a class for an expanded clone.

D gene | clone size | J gene | V gene | CDR3 DNA | CDR3 protein
. | . | TRBJ1-4 | TRBV18 | TGTGCCAGCTCAAGGGACATGAATGAAAAACTGTTTTTT | CASSRDMNEKLFF
. | once | TRBJ2-3 | TRBV7-9 | TGTGCCAGCAGCGCCACGACAGGTGGGATCACAGATACGCAGTATTTT | CASSATTGGITDTQYF
TRBD2 | . | TRBJ2-5 | TRBV19 | TGTGCCAGTAACGATGCGGGAGGGTCTCGGACCCAGTACTTC | CASNDAGGSRTQYF
. | . | TRBJ1-5 | TRBV7-9 | TGTGCCAGCAGCTTAGAGGAAGGCTGGAGCAATCAGCCCCAGCATTTT | CASSLEEGWSNQPQHF
. | . | TRBJ2-1 | TRBV5-1 | TGCGCCAGCAGCTTGGGGACGGTGAGCTCCTACAATGAGCAGTTCTTC | CASSLGTVSSYNEQFF
. | . | TRBJ2-5 | TRBV11-2 | TGTGCCAGCAGCTTAGCAGGATTTGGTCAAGAGACCCAGTACTTC | CASSLAGFGQETQYF
. | . | TRBJ2-1 | TRBV6-5 | TGTGCCAGCAGTTACCGGGGATGGAAATATGAGCAGTTCTTC | CASSYRGWKYEQFF
TRBD1 | . | TRBJ1-1 | TRBV6-6 | TGTGCCAGCAGTTGGGGACAGGGGAACACTGAAGCTTTCTTT | CASSWGQGNTEAFF
TRBD2 | . | TRBJ2-2 | TRBV7-9 | TGTGCCAGCCGCCTAGCGGAGGCTAACACCGGGGAGCTGTTTTTT | CASRLAEANTGELFF
. | . | TRBJ2-1 | TRBV5-5 | TGTGCCAGCAGCTTCGTGTACAGGGACAAGCAGTTCTTC | CASSFVYRDKQFF
. | . | TRBJ1-1 | TRBV28 | TGTGCCAGCAGTTTTGTGGGGCGGATTGAAGCTTTCTTT | CASSFVGRIEAFF
TRBD2 | . | TRBJ2-7 | TRBV7-8 | TGTGCCAGCAGCTTCGGGACTAGCGGTGAGCAGTACTTC | CASSFGTSGEQYF
. | . | TRBJ2-7 | TRBV4-3 | TGCGCCAGCAGCCCCAGGGCCGGATACGAGCAGTACTTC | CASSPRAGYEQYF
. | few | TRBJ2-7 | TRBV10-3 | TGTGCCAGCCAGGGAGGCCCCTCCTACGAGCAGTACTTC | CASQGGPSYEQYF
TRBD2 | . | TRBJ2-1 | TRBV9 | TGTGCCAGCAGCCTAAAACCGGGAGGGGACAATGAGCAGTTCTTC | CASSLKPGGDNEQFF
. | . | TRBJ2-1 | TRBV18 | TGTGCCAGCTCACCACGCAGTGGAGGGCCCGGGGAAGTTGAGCAGTTCTTC | CASSPRSGGPGEVEQFF
TRBD1 | . | TRBJ2-5 | TRBV19 | TGTGCCAGTAACCCTCGCGACAGGGTCGGCGAGACCCAGTACTTC | CASNPRDRVGETQYF
. | . | TRBJ2-7 | TRBV5-4 | TGTGCCAGCAGCCAGACTAGGTCAGGCTACGAGCAGTACTTC | CASSQTRSGYEQYF
. | . | TRBJ2-5 | TRBV18 | TGTGCCAGCTCACCACCGAAGGGGGTCCAAGAGACCCAGTACTTC | CASSPPKGVQETQYF
. | . | TRBJ2-5 | TRBV7-6 | TGTGCCAGCAGCTTAGTGGGAGGAGAGACCCAGTACTTC | CASSLVGGETQYF
TRBD1 | . | TRBJ2-3 | TRBV5-1 | TGCGCCAGCAGCTTTGGACAGGGCCGTGCCACAGATACGCAGTATTTT | CASSFGQGRATDTQYF
. | . | TRBJ1-3 | TRBV18 | TGTGCCAGCTCACCACCGGGACGGATCTACTCTGGAAACACCATGTATTTT | CASSPPGRIYSGNTMYF
TRBD2 | once | TRBJ2-4 | TRBV10-3 | TGTGCCATCAGCGAGAAGCGGGAGGGCATTCAGTACTTC | CAISEKREGIQYF
. | . | TRBJ2-1 | TRBV7-6 | TGTGCCAGCAGCTTCCTAGTGTCCGAGGTGGGCTCCTACAATGAGCAGTTCTTC | CASSFLVSEVGSYNEQFF
TRBD1 | once | TRBJ2-1 | TRBV6-4 | TGTGCCAGCAGTGAGACAGGGGCGTCAAATGAGCAGTTCTTC | CASSETGASNEQFF
. | . | TRBJ2-7 | TRBV6-1 | TGTGCCAGCATTCAGGTCGGAACGTCCGCGTACGAGCAGTACTTC | CASIQVGTSAYEQYF
. | once | TRBJ2-7 | TRBV5-1 | TGCGCCAGCAAAACACTCCGGTGGGTTCCCAGCTCCTACGAGCAGTACTTC | CASKTLRWVPSSYEQYF
TRBD1 | . | TRBJ2-6 | TRBV27 | TGTGCCAGCAGCCTTAGGGACAGAACTGGGGCCAACGTCCTGACTTTC | CASSLRDRTGANVLTF
. | . | TRBJ1-4 | TRBV7-8 | TGTGCCAGCAGCTTAGTGGCCGGGGAAAAACTGTTTTTT | CASSLVAGEKLFF
TRBD2 | . | TRBJ2-3 | TRBV5-1 | TGCGCCAGCAGCGCCGGACTAGCCTCAGATACGCAGTATTTT | CASSAGLASDTQYF
. | . | TRBJ1-2 | TRBV18 | TGTGCCAGCTCACCAAAGGGTTACGGCTACACCTTC | CASSPKGYGYTF
. | once | TRBJ2-3 | TRBV28 | TGTGCCAGCGCCTGGGACTTTGGGACCACAGATACGCAGTATTTT | CASAWDFGTTDTQYF
. | once | TRBJ2-3 | TRBV9 | TGTGCCAGCAGCCCAGAGGGGGGGAGCGGGAGCACAGATACGCAGTATTTT | CASSPEGGSGSTDTQYF
TRBD1 | once | TRBJ2-3 | TRBV7-3 | TGTGCCAGCAGCAGGGGGCCAGCTAGCACAGATACGCAGTATTTT | CASSRGPASTDTQYF
TRBD2 | . | TRBJ2-5 | TRBV19 | TGTGCCAGTAGTACTGGGGGACTAGCGGGAGGAGAGACCCAGTACTTC | CASSTGGLAGGETQYF
TRBD2 | . | TRBJ2-1 | TRBV5-4 | TGTGCCAGCAGCGGGCAGGGGTTAGCGGGAGGCAATGAGCAGTTCTTC | CASSGQGLAGGNEQFF
. | . | TRBJ1-2 | TRBV7-9 | TGTGCCAGCAGCTTAGAAGGGGGACACCGAGGCCCTCTCTATGGCTACACCTTC | CASSLEGGHRGPLYGYTF
. | . | TRBJ1-1 | TRBV28 | TGTGCCAGCAGTTACCGACAGAACACTGAAGCTTTCTTT | CASSYRQNTEAFF
. | . | TRBJ2-5 | TRBV27 | TGTGCCAGCAAATCCACAGGGATAGGGACCCAGTACTTC | CASKSTGIGTQYF
. | . | TRBJ2-1 | TRBV10-3 | TGTGCCATCAGTGAGGCGAAACCGGGACTGCACAATGAGCAGTTCTTC | CAISEAKPGLHNEQFF
. | . | TRBJ1-3 | TRBV28 | TGTGCCAGCAGTTTCTCTAAGGGCGGAAACACCATATATTTT | CASSFSKGGNTIYF
TRBD1 | . | TRBJ1-5 | TRBV27 | TGTGCCAGCAGGAAGGGACAGGGGGGGAATCAGCCCCAGCATTTT | CASRKGQGGNQPQHF
. | . | TRBJ2-2 | TRBV9 | TGTGCCAGCAGCCTGCAGGGTTACACCGGGGAGCTGTTTTTT | CASSLQGYTGELFF
. | . | TRBJ2-5 | TRBV5-6 | TGTGCCAGCAGCTTCCCCAAACCGCAAGAGACCCAGTACTTC | CASSFPKPQETQYF